This TCR beta chain was recovered during a study of naive and memory T cell subsets. Notes on the study in general: In naive cells, over 95% of TCR sequences were seen only once. A few larger clonotypes appeared in naive repertoires, especially CD8, possibly memory cells re-expressing CD45RA. Diversity fell and Gini index rose from naive through CM, EM, EMRA.

The CDR3 loop spans 14 amino acids. The germline V and J ends were trimmed by 5 bases and 8 bases, with 16 bases remaining between them. The V gene's germline CDR1 is SGHRS and CDR2 YFSETQ. Both TRBC1 and TRBC2 were covered by a beta constant-region primer of two equimolar oligonucleotides. Nested alpha and beta constant-region primers with the SP2 primer drove four PCR rounds on ligated cDNA. TCRdb re-called the UMI-ligation and nested PCR reads with MiXCR, one entry per CDR3 protein. The profile covers approximately 140,000 distinct CDR3 sequences, with about a sixth appearing a single time and around 0.14% taken by the ten largest. This clonotype was observed a handful of times. What it binds is unknown.

Input material: naive CD4+ T cells from blood. The chain joins TRBV5-1 to TRBJ1-4; the D gene is possibly TRBD1 (5 bases). The clonotype comes from a human donor in good health. In DNA form, the CDR3 reads TGCGCCAGCAGTTTGACAGCAGACTTCGAAAAACTGTTTTTT. The encoded protein is CASSLTADFEKLFF.